This T cell receptor beta chain is drawn from a study of blood T cell repertoires in COVID-19. TCRdb's table, derived via immunoSEQ multiplex PCR, lists solely in-frame clones and lacks some. This sample has about 160,000 clones, with approximately 85% found just once. Germline V gene sequence: CDR1 LNHDA, CDR2 SQIVND (reference sequence). The CDR3 covers 15 residues. V gave up 6 bases and J gave up 5 bases; unmatched junction bases: 6. The chain is built from TRBV19 and TRBJ2-2; 10 positions agree with TRBD2. Source material: peripheral blood. The sequence came from a woman aged 55-69 years with COVID-19, enrolled during active disease. CDR3 protein: CASRDSGRRTGELFF. The CDR3 DNA follows: TGTGCCAGTAGAGATAGCGGGAGGCGGACCGGGGAGCTGTTTTTT.